This T cell receptor beta chain came from a study of cytomegalovirus exposure and HLA in healthy donors. Overall study: Inside one of the first data releases sat around 86 million unique TCRs taken from HLA-typed donors. Falling in the Caucasian-associated ancestry cluster were 81% of around 370 genotyped donors.

Notes on the study in general: V- and J-gene trimming in TCR beta was tied to a missense DCLRE1C variant by an analysis performed later. In a later analysis, productive TCRs from donors in an Asian-associated ancestry cluster reportedly carried fewer N-insertions than the cohort mean.

Concerning this clone itself: Its antigen remains unknown.

Per germline, CDR1 LNHNV and CDR2 YYDKDF (reference sequence). The CDR3 has 14 amino acids. With V trimmed by 3 bases and J by 11 bases, 6 bases remained unmatched. The PCR had 60 Vbeta and 13 Jbeta primers. Libraries were prepared by immunoSEQ multiplex PCR; TCRdb keeps only in-frame clonotypes and omits some of them. The sample lists tens of thousands of clones, around three quarters occurring once. This clonotype originated in a man aged 55 to 70 in good health and CMV-seropositive. Material for sequencing was PBMCs. This chain joins TRBV15 and TRBJ1-4; 10 nucleotides match TRBD1. The CDR3 region is CATSRGQGNGKLFF. Written as DNA, the CDR3 is TGTGCCACCAGCAGGGGACAGGGGAACGGGAAACTGTTTTTT.